Given below is one T cell receptor (beta chain) in context. Unique molecular identifiers featured in how the TCRbeta library was prepared. MiXCR, run by TCRdb on the PCR reads, gives a single entry per CDR3 protein. The data hold 500,000 to 600,000 distinct CDR3 sequences, with 18% observed a single time. The entry originates in a study of T-cell reconstitution after alpha-beta-depleted transplantation in children. Germline V gives CDR1 SGHRS, CDR2 YFSETQ. The length of the CDR3 is 16 residues. V shed 1 base and J 5 bases; nucleotides not matched to a gene: 11. The sequence derives from a human donor who donated a stem cell graft to a child with acute lymphoblastic leukemia. V usage is TRBV5-1 and J usage is TRBJ2-7; 8 nucleotides align to TRBD2. Sequenced material: PBMCs from the stem cell graft donor, taken from the stem cell graft. The chain's CDR3 is CASSLKLAVPQHEQYF. DNA of the CDR3: TGCGCCAGCAGCTTGAAACTAGCGGTCCCACAACACGAGCAGTACTTC.